The clone carrying this T cell receptor beta chain has only a few counts. TCRdb called the RT-PCR reads again in MiXCR, with one record for every CDR3 protein. The table records 400,000 to 450,000 distinct CDR3 sequences, roughly 17% of them present only once. Germline-derived CDR1 and CDR2 are SGHRS and YFSETQ. Deletions cut 0 bases from V and 0 bases from J, with 18 bases between. This CDR3 has 18 residues. The data were taken from a study of patients and donors after allogeneic stem cell transplantation. Material for sequencing was blood, either unsorted or a sorted T cell fraction (not recorded which). The genes are TRBV5-1 and TRBJ1-1, with D hard to call. The TCR comes from a human donor who was either an allogeneic HSCT recipient or a stem cell or donor lymphocyte infusion donor (not recorded which). It is not recorded whose cells these are; they may come from a transplant donor. The CDR3 here is CASSLVRGLSLMNTEAFF. The CDR3 coding sequence is TGCGCCAGCAGCTTGGTTCGGGGATTGTCCCTTATGAACACTGAAGCTTTCTTT. Together with reference TRBV5-1 and TRBJ1-1, the CDR3 gives the full variable domain: KAGVTQTPRYLIKTRGQQVTLSCSPISGHRSVSWYQQTPGQGLQFLFEYFSETQRNKGNFPGRFSGRQFSNSRSEMNVSTLELGDSALYLCASSLVRGLSLMNTEAFFGQGTRLTVV.